The table lists the clone carrying this T cell receptor (beta chain) with a count of one. Germline loops: CDR1 LNHDA, CDR2 SQIVND (reference sequence). V lost 3 bases to trimming and J lost 5 bases, with 16 bases between them. CDR3 length: 15 amino acids. The investigators amplified TCR beta CDR3 regions from RNA transcripts. A set of HTBI primers served as the primers for a first-round RT-PCR of the TCR CDR3. A single record per CDR3 protein comes from TCRdb applying MiXCR to the multiplex PCR reads. The sample has approximately 720,000 distinct CDR3 sequences; over 15% are singletons. This sample was included in a study of T cells in Graves' hyperthyroidism and ophthalmopathy.

The sample taken for sequencing was blood. This clonotype was obtained from a woman aged 45-60 years with Graves' hyperthyroidism that later progressed to Graves' ophthalmopathy. V gene TRBV19 combines with J gene TRBJ2-5; D not certain. CDR3 nucleotide sequence: TGTGCCAGTAGTATTCAAAGATACGCTGGTGAGACCCAGTACTTC. It is translated as CASSIQRYAGETQYF. Full variable domain (remainder filled in from reference TRBV19 and TRBJ2-5): DGGITQSPKYLFRKEGQNVTLSCEQNLNHDAMYWYRQDPGQGLRLIYYSQIVNDFQKGDIAEGYSVSREKKESFPLTVTSAQKNPTAFYLCASSIQRYAGETQYFGPGTRLLVL.